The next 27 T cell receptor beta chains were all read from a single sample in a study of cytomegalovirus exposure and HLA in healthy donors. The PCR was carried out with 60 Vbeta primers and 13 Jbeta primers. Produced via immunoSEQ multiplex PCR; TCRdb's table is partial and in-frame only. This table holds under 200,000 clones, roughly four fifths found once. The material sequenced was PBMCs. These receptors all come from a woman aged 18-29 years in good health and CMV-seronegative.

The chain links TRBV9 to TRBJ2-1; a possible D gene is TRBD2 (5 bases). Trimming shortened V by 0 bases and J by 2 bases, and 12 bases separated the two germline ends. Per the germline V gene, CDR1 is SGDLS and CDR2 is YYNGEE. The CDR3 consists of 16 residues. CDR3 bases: TGTGCCAGCAGCGTAGGGGATAGCGAACCCTACAATGAGCAGTTCTTC. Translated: CASSVGDSEPYNEQFF.

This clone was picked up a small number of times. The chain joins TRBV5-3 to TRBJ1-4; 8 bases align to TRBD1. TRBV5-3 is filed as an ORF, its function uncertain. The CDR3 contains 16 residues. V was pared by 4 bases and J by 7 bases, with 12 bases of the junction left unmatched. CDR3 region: CARSPYLTGGSEKLFF. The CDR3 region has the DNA TGTGCCAGAAGCCCTTACCTTACAGGGGGTAGTGAAAAACTGTTTTTT.

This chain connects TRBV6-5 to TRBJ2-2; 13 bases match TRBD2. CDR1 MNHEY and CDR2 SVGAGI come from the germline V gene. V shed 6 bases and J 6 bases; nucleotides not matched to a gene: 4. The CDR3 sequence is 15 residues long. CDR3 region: CASRGTSGISGELFF. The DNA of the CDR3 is TGTGCCAGCAGGGGGACTAGCGGGATATCCGGGGAGCTGTTTTTT.

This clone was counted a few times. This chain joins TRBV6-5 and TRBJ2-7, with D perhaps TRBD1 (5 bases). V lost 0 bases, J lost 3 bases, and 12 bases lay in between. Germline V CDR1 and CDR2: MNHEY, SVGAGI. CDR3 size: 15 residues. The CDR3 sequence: CASSYSGATGYEQYF. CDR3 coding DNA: TGTGCCAGCAGTTACTCTGGGGCAACGGGCTACGAGCAGTACTTC.

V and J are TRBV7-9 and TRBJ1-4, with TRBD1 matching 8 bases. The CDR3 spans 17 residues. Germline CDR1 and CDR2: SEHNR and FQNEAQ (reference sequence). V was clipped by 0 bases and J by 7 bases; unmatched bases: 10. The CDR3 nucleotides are TGTGCCAGCAGCTTAGCAGGACAGGGCTTAAAATCTGAAAAACTGTTTTTT. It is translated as CASSLAGQGLKSEKLFF. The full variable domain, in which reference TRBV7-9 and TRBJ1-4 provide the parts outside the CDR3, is DTGVSQNPRHKITKRGQNVTFRCDPISEHNRLYWYRQTLGQGPEFLTYFQNEAQLEKSRLLSDRFSAERPKGSFSTLEIQRTEQGDSAMYLCASSLAGQGLKSEKLFFGSGTQLSVL.

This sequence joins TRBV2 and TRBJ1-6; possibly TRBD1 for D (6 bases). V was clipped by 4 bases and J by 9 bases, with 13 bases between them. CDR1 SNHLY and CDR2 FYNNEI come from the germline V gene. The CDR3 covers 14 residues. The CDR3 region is CASSGGTLGSPLHF. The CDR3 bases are TGTGCCAGCAGTGGAGGGACATTGGGTTCACCCCTCCACTTT.

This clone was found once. CDR3 DNA: TGTGCCAGCAGTGAAACCGGTAGCGGGGCCTCTAGCACAGATACGCAGTATTTT. It yields the protein CASSETGSGASSTDTQYF. This chain links TRBV25-1 with TRBJ2-3; the match to TRBD2 covers 8 bases. The CDR3 has 18 residues. V trimming: 2 bases; J trimming: 0 bases; junction bases outside the gene matches: 10. CDR1 MGHDK and CDR2 SYGVNS come from the germline V gene.

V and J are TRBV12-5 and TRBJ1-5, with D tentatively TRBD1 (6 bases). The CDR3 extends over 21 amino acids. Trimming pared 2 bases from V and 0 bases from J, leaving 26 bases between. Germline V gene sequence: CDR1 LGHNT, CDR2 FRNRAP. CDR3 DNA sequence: TGTGCTAGTGGTTTGTATTCGGGGGGCAGGGCTGAGGGGTATAGCAATCAGCCCCAGCATTTT. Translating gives CASGLYSGGRAEGYSNQPQHF.

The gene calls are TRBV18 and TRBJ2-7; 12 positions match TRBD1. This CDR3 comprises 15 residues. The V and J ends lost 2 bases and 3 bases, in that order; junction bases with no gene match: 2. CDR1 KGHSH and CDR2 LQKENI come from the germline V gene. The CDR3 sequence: CASSPGDRGLYEQYF. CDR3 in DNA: TGTGCCAGCTCACCAGGGGACAGGGGGCTCTACGAGCAGTACTTC.

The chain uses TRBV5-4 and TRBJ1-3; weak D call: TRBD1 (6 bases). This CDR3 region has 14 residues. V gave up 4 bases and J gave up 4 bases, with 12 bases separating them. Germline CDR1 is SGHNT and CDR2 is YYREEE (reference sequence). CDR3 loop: CASSRGAGGNTIYF. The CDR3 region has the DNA TGTGCCAGCAGCCGGGGGGCTGGGGGAAACACCATATATTTT.

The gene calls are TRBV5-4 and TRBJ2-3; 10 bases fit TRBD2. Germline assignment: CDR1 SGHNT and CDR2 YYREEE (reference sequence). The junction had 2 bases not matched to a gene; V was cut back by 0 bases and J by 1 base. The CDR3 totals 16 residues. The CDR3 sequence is CASSLEGTSGTDTQYF. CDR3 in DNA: TGTGCCAGCAGCTTGGAGGGGACTAGCGGCACAGATACGCAGTATTTT.

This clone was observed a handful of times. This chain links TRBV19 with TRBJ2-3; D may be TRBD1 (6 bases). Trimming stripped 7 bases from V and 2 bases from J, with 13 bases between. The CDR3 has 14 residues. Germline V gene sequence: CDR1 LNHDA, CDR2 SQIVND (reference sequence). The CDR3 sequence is CASTVQGNTDTQYF. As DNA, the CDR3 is TGTGCCAGTACCGTACAGGGAAACACAGATACGCAGTATTTT.

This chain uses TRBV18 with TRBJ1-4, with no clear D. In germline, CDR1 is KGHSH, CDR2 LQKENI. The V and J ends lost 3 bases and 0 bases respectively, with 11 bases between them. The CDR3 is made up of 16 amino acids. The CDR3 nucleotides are TGTGCCAGCTCACCGACCAGGCCCCCAACTAATGAAAAACTGTTTTTT. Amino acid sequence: CASSPTRPPTNEKLFF.

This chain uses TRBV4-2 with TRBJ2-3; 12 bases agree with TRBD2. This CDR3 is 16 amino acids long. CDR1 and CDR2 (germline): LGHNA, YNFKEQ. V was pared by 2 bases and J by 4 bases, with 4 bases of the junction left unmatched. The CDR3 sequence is CASSQRTSGDADTQYF. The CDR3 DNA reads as TGTGCCAGCAGCCAACGGACTAGCGGGGACGCAGATACGCAGTATTTT.

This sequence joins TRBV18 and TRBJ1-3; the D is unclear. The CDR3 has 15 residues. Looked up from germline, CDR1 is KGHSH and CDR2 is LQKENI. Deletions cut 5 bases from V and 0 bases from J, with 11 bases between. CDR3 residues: CASSSDITSGNTIYF. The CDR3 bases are TGTGCCAGCTCATCAGACATCACCTCTGGAAACACCATATATTTT.

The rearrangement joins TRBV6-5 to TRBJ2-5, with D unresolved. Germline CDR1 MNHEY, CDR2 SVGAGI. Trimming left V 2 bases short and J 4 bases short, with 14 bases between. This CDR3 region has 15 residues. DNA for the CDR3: TGTGCCAGCAGTTACGATGCCCTAGTGGGAGAGACCCAGTACTTC. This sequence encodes CASSYDALVGETQYF.

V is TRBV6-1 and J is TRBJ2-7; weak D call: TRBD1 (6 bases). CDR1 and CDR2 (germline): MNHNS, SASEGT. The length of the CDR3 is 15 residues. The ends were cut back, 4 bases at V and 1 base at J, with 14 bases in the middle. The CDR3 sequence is CASSAPGTRSYEQYF. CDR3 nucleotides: TGTGCCAGCAGTGCACCCGGGACACGGTCCTACGAGCAGTACTTC.

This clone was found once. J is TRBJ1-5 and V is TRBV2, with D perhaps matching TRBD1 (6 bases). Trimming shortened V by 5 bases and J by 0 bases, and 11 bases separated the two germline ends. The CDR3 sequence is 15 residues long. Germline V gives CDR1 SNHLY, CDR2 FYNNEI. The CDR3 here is CASSYDRHSNQPQHF. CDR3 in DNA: TGTGCCAGCAGTTACGACAGGCATAGCAATCAGCCCCAGCATTTT.

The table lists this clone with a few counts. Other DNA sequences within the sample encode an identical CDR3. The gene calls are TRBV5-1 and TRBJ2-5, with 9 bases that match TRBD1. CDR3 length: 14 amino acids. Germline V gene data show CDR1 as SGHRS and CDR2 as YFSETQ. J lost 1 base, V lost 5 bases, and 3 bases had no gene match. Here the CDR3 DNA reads TGCGCCAGCAGTCCGGGACAGGGCCAAGAGACCCAGTACTTC. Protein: CASSPGQGQETQYF.

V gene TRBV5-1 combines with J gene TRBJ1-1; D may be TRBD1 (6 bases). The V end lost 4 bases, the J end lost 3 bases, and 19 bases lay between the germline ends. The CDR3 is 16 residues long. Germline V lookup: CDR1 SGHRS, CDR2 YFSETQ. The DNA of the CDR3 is TGCGCCAGCAGCGCGGGTTTACAGGGTAGATACACTGAAGCTTTCTTT. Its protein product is CASSAGLQGRYTEAFF.

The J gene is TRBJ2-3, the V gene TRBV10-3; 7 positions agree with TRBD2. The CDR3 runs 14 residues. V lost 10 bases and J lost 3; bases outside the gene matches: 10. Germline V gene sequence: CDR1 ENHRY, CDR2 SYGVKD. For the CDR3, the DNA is TGTGCCAATACCCTAGCGGTCGGGACAGATACGCAGTATTTT. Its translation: CANTLAVGTDTQYF.

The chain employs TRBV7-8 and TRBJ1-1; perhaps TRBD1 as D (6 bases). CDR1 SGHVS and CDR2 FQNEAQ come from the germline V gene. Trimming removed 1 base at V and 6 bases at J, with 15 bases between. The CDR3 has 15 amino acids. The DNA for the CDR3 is TGTGCCAGCAGCTTAGTTCAGGGACAATCCGCTGAAGCTTTCTTT. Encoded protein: CASSLVQGQSAEAFF.

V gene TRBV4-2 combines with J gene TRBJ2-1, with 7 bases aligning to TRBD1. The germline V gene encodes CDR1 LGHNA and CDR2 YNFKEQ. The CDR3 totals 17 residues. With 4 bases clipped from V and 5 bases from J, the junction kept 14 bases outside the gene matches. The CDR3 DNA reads TGTGCCAGCAGCCGTAGCCTAACCACAGGGGCCCACAATGAGCAGTTCTTC. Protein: CASSRSLTTGAHNEQFF.

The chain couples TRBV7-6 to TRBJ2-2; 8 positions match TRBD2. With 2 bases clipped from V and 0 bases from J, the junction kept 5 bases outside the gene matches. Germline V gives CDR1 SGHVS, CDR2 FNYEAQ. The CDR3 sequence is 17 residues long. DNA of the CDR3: TGTGCCAGCAGCTTATCGGTAGCGGGGCCGAACACCGGGGAGCTGTTTTTT. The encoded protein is CASSLSVAGPNTGELFF.

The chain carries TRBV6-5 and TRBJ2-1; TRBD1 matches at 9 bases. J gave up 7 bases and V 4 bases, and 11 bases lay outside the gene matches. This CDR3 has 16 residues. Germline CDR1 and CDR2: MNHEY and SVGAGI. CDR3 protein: CASSSPTGGLKNEQFF. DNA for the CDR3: TGTGCCAGCAGTTCGCCGACAGGGGGTTTGAAAAATGAGCAGTTCTTC.

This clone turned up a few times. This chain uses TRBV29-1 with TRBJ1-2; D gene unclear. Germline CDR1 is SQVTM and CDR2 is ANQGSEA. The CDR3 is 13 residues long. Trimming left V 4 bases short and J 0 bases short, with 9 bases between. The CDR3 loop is CSVVSGPNYGYTF. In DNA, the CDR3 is TGCAGCGTTGTGAGCGGACCTAACTATGGCTACACCTTC.

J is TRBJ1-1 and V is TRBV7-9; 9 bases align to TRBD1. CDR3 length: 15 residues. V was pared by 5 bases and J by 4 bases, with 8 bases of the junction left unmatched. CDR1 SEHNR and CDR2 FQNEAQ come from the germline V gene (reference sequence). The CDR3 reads CASSQNRGRSTEAFF. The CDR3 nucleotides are TGTGCCAGCAGCCAAAACAGGGGGCGAAGCACTGAAGCTTTCTTT.